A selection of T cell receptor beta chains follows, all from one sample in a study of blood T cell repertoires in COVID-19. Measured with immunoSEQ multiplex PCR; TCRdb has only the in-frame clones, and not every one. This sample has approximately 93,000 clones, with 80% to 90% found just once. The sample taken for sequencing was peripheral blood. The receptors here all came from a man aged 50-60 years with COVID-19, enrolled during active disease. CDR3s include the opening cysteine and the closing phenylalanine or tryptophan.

cdr3_aa: CASSQAPGGTVNEQFF
v_call: TRBV4-1

cdr3_aa: CASNLGTLIDQPQHF
v_call: TRBV19

cdr3_aa: CASSQSLGEGINEKLFF
v_call: TRBV4-2

cdr3_aa: CASSLRQVNSPLHF
v_call: TRBV3-1/TRBV3-2

cdr3_aa: CASSPRGGTGYYEQYF
v_call: TRBV18

cdr3_aa: CASSLFGTANTGELFF
v_call: TRBV7-3

cdr3_aa: CASTGTSGGYEQYF
v_call: TRBV30

cdr3_aa: CAWSSGQGSFNEKLFF
v_call: TRBV30

cdr3_aa: CASSSHRLAEYNEQFF
v_call: TRBV28

cdr3_aa: CAWSVGDPTVYTF
v_call: TRBV30

cdr3_aa: CASSPGYNEQFF
v_call: TRBV7-9

cdr3_aa: CASSTLGGNTEAFF
v_call: TRBV11-2

cdr3_aa: CASSGTSSYEQYF
v_call: TRBV12-3/TRBV12-4

cdr3_aa: CASDGGAVTDTQYF
v_call: TRBV9

cdr3_aa: CASSETILRNEQFF
v_call: TRBV10-1

cdr3_aa: CAWSVGQNQPQHF
v_call: TRBV30

cdr3_aa: CASSGDTEAFF
v_call: TRBV12-3/TRBV12-4

cdr3_aa: CASSMGHSSGANVLTF
v_call: TRBV19

cdr3_aa: CASSVGPGYSNQPQHF
v_call: TRBV9

cdr3_aa: CASSSPPGVDNSPLHF
v_call: TRBV9

cdr3_aa: CASSQLDSYEQYF
v_call: TRBV14

cdr3_aa: CASSRLPRFGNTIYF
v_call: TRBV28

cdr3_aa: CASSRRDNYEQYF
v_call: TRBV2

cdr3_aa: CASSLPSTYEQYF
v_call: TRBV12-3/TRBV12-4

cdr3_aa: CASSLGGGQYGYTF
v_call: TRBV7-9

cdr3_aa: CASSPSLRSGGAGEQFF
v_call: TRBV7-9

cdr3_aa: CASSLTRDRDMNTEAFF
v_call: TRBV4-1

cdr3_aa: CAISDRSGGATDTQYF
v_call: TRBV10-3

cdr3_aa: CASSLKLAGAARDEQYF
v_call: TRBV7-6

cdr3_aa: CASSLLGGGLPSTDTQYF
v_call: TRBV13

cdr3_aa: CATSLAGRDTQYF
v_call: TRBV24-1

cdr3_aa: CASSQGPEAFF
v_call: TRBV3-1/TRBV3-2

cdr3_aa: CASSQEFGSNQPQHF
v_call: TRBV4-2

cdr3_aa: CASSLGAQGSGNTIYF
v_call: TRBV5-1

cdr3_aa: CASSPWTGTIEAFF
v_call: TRBV7-2

cdr3_aa: CASSLNPGANTEAFF
v_call: TRBV7-3

cdr3_aa: CASSEQGQTGELFF
v_call: TRBV6-1

cdr3_aa: CASSSLIRGQPQHF
v_call: TRBV28

cdr3_aa: CASSRADRVHEQFF
v_call: TRBV11-3

cdr3_aa: CASSHAGTGFTGELFF
v_call: TRBV7-2

cdr3_aa: CASSVGTGLNTEAFF
v_call: TRBV9

cdr3_aa: CASSLIGGGTNNEQFF
v_call: TRBV7-3

cdr3_aa: CASSQEWGVGGYTF
v_call: TRBV3-1/TRBV3-2

cdr3_aa: CATSSPGQGFTGELFF
v_call: TRBV15

cdr3_aa: CASSPGRGNTEAFF
v_call: TRBV28

cdr3_aa: CASSAPTLDEAFF
v_call: TRBV2

cdr3_aa: CASSPTPGDYGYTF
v_call: TRBV9

cdr3_aa: CAWSVTGGVYEQYF
v_call: TRBV30

cdr3_aa: CSVTTSDQPQHF
v_call: TRBV29-1

cdr3_aa: CASSTDRVSTNEKLFF
v_call: TRBV5-4

cdr3_aa: CASSYNRANYGYTF
v_call: TRBV6-2/TRBV6-3

cdr3_aa: CAWSVPDRNQETQYF
v_call: TRBV30

cdr3_aa: CASSPHRDNGYTF
v_call: TRBV18

cdr3_aa: CASSLVGGQFSGNTIYF
v_call: TRBV5-1

cdr3_aa: CASKQDDEKLFF
v_call: TRBV2